This entry lists 11 T cell receptor beta chains sequenced from one sample in a study of T cells in Graves' hyperthyroidism and ophthalmopathy. Amplification of TCR beta CDR3 regions used RNA as the template. The TCR CDR3 was amplified in a first-round RT-PCR using the HTBI primer set. TCRdb reprocessed the multiplex PCR reads with MiXCR, giving one entry per CDR3 protein. The table shows just under 750,000 distinct CDR3 sequences, with just over 35% occurring only once. Input material: blood. These receptors all come from a woman aged 40 to 50 with Graves' hyperthyroidism.

This clonotype was counted at least ten times. CDR3 DNA: TGTGCCAGCAGTCCCGGACAGGGCAGGGGGGAGACCCAGTACTTC. It yields the protein CASSPGQGRGETQYF. V and J are TRBV12-3 or TRBV12-4 and TRBJ2-5, with 8 bases matching TRBD1. CDR3 length: 15 amino acids. The ends lost 5 bases at V and 5 bases at J; junction bases unmatched: 10.

The V call is TRBV6-5, the J call TRBJ2-7, with a possible D match to TRBD1 (6 bases). V dropped 6 bases and J dropped 3 bases, with 15 bases sitting between them. The CDR3 spans 14 residues. Germline V lookup: CDR1 MNHEY, CDR2 SVGAGI. CDR3 in amino acids: CASRRQEGLYEQYF. The CDR3 DNA sequence: TGTGCCAGCAGGAGACAGGAAGGTCTCTACGAGCAGTACTTC.

This chain uses TRBV11-2 with TRBJ2-7, with 10 nucleotides matching TRBD1. This CDR3 has 16 amino acids. The V gene's germline CDR1 is SGHAT and CDR2 FQNNGV. Germline trimming cut 5 bases from V and 1 base from J; bases unmatched to any gene: 8. For the CDR3, the DNA is TGTGCCAGCAGCCGCCCGTGGGACAGGGGTTCCTACGAGCAGTACTTC. Translated, it gives CASSRPWDRGSYEQYF.

This clonotype came up a few times. This chain connects TRBV6-6 to TRBJ2-7; perhaps TRBD2 as D (6 bases). With 5 bases removed from V and 5 bases from J, the gap between germline ends came to 16 bases. The germline gives CDR1 MNHNY, CDR2 SVGAGI (reference sequence). This CDR3 is built from 14 residues. The CDR3, as DNA: TGTGCCAGCAGTGAAACCCGGAGGGGCCACGAGCAGTACTTC. Its protein product is CASSETRRGHEQYF.

The V and J genes are TRBV24-1 and TRBJ2-2, with D hard to call. Per germline, CDR1 KGHDR and CDR2 SFDVKD. V was clipped by 0 bases and J by 5 bases, with 21 bases between them. CDR3 length: 19 amino acids. The CDR3 DNA follows: TGTGCCACCAGTGATTTGTTCCCCCTACATGGGCAGAGGACCGGGGAGCTGTTTTTT. Amino acid sequence: CATSDLFPLHGQRTGELFF.

The chain has TRBV4-3 and TRBJ1-4; D call uncertain. With 0 bases removed from V and 5 bases from J, the gap between germline ends came to 4 bases. The CDR3 contains 13 residues. Germline loops: CDR1 LGHNA, CDR2 YSLEER. The CDR3 region is CASSQDLNEKLFF. The CDR3 bases are TGCGCCAGCAGCCAAGACCTAAATGAAAAACTGTTTTTT.

This clonotype was seen at least ten times. The chain employs TRBV12-3 or TRBV12-4 and TRBJ1-5, with 10 nucleotides matching TRBD1. This CDR3 has 14 residues. Trimming cost V 6 bases and J 3 bases; bases outside gene matches: 2. DNA of the CDR3: TGTGCCAGCAGGGGACAGGGGCTCAATCAGCCCCAGCATTTT. Amino acids: CASRGQGLNQPQHF.

This clonotype was seen once. The rearrangement links TRBV12-5 to TRBJ2-7; no firm D call. This CDR3 region has 12 residues. Trimming cost V 7 bases and J 2 bases, with 9 bases left between them. Germline V gene sequence: CDR1 LGHNT, CDR2 FRNRAP. The CDR3 loop reads CASASSTYEQYF. CDR3 bases: TGTGCTAGTGCCTCATCAACCTACGAGCAGTACTTC.

As concerns this clonotype: A clone one base away is much larger, so this may be a read error. The chain carries TRBV7-2 and TRBJ2-7; D might be TRBD2 (5 bases). The CDR3 has 13 amino acids. Looked up from germline, CDR1 is SGHTA and CDR2 is FQGNSA. The ends were cut back, 8 bases at V and 4 bases at J, with 15 bases in the middle. The CDR3 DNA reads TGTGCCAGCGGTACGGGGTCCCGTTACGAGCAGTACTTC. This sequence encodes CASGTGSRYEQYF.

The rearrangement uses TRBV25-1 and TRBJ2-7; D is uncertain. The V end was cut by 5 bases, the J end by 3 bases, with 23 bases between. In germline, CDR1 is MGHDK, CDR2 SYGVNS. The CDR3 covers 17 residues. Here the CDR3 DNA reads TGTGCCAGCAGTTTATCGGCAGACCCGCTGACAAACTACGAGCAGTACTTC. Translated, it gives CASSLSADPLTNYEQYF.

The rearrangement joins TRBV10-1 to TRBJ2-7, with TRBD1 matching 9 bases. V lost 3 bases and J lost 2; bases outside the gene matches: 2. This CDR3 has 14 amino acids. Per the germline V gene, CDR1 is WNHNN and CDR2 is SYGVQD (reference sequence). In nucleotides, the CDR3 is TGCGCCAGCAGTGAAGGGACAGGGACCTACGAGCAGTACTTC. It is translated as CASSEGTGTYEQYF.